This TCR beta chain was recovered during a study of blood T cells in healthy people across ages. Together with a sample-barcoded 5' primer, a J-beta primer mix was included in a second PCR lasting roughly 6 to 12 cycles. One entry per CDR3 protein, called by TCRdb with MiXCR from the 5' RACE reads. The sample holds 600,000 or so distinct CDR3 sequences; roughly 21% are singletons and the top ten take roughly 3.6%. This clonotype appeared a few times. The germline V and J ends were trimmed by 4 bases and 2 bases, with 9 bases remaining between them. Germline lookup yields CDR1 SNHLY and CDR2 FYNNEI. The CDR3 is 14 amino acids.

Specimen: blood. This sequence was found in a man in his 70s in good health. The chain has TRBV2 and TRBJ2-4; D is possibly TRBD1 (6 bases). The DNA of the CDR3 is TGTGCCAGCAGTGTAACAGGGACCAAAAACATTCAGTACTTC. This translates into CASSVTGTKNIQYF.